The next 9 T cell receptor beta chains were all read from a single sample in a study of shared clonotypes between healthy human individuals. The table came from immunoSEQ multiplex PCR; TCRdb's copy has only in-frame clones and leaves some out. The sample shows roughly 2 million clones, 85% to 95% of them seen only once. The sample comprised naive CD4+ T cells sorted from blood. Subset noted: CD45RA+ positively selected. These TCRs come from a man in his late teens or twenties in good health.

The rearrangement links TRBV4-1 to TRBJ2-2; D might be TRBD1 (6 bases). The germline V gene has CDR1 MGHRA and CDR2 YSYEKL. V lost 1 base and J 0 bases, leaving 15 bases between the germline ends. This CDR3 has 18 residues. CDR3 sequence reads: CASSQATGSRANTGELFF. In DNA form, the CDR3 reads TGCGCCAGCAGCCAAGCTACAGGGAGTAGGGCGAACACCGGGGAGCTGTTTTTT.

The chain is built from TRBV6-1 and TRBJ1-4; tentatively, D is TRBD1 (5 bases). The germline CDR1 and CDR2 sequences are MNHNS and SASEGT. The CDR3 runs to 13 residues. The germline V and J ends were trimmed by 5 bases and 7 bases, with 11 bases remaining between them. Here the CDR3 DNA reads TGTGCCAGCAGTCACGGGACCCTTGAAAAACTGTTTTTT. Protein: CASSHGTLEKLFF.

The rearrangement joins TRBV7-2 to TRBJ1-6; TRBD1 agrees at 7 bases. V shed 5 bases and J 7 bases; nucleotides not matched to a gene: 5. This CDR3 comprises 14 residues. CDR1 is SGHTA and CDR2 is FQGNSA in the germline V gene. DNA for the CDR3: TGTGCCAGCAGCCGTTGGACAGGCAATTCACCCCTCCACTTT. As protein: CASSRWTGNSPLHF.

The table lists this clone with a count of one. The chain uses TRBV7-6 and TRBJ2-7, with D possibly TRBD1 on 6 matching bases. V lost 1 base, J lost 1 base, and 11 bases lay in between. The CDR3 runs to 15 residues. CDR1 is SGHVS, CDR2 FNYEAQ, per germline. The CDR3 DNA reads as TGTGCCAGCAGCTTAGGGGGGCTCCTATCCTACGAGCAGTACTTC. It translates to CASSLGGLLSYEQYF.

Only a few counts were recorded for this clone. The CDR3 DNA follows: TGCGCCAGCAGCCCGACAGGGGGCACAGATACGCAGTATTTT. The encoded protein is CASSPTGGTDTQYF. V usage is TRBV5-1 and J usage is TRBJ2-3; 8 nucleotides match TRBD1. The CDR3 length is 14 residues. Unmatched junction bases numbered 2, after V lost 4 bases and J lost 1 base. Germline CDR1 SGHRS, CDR2 YFSETQ.

To note about this clone: At the DNA level, this CDR3 is encoded by other sequences in the same sample as well. The rearrangement links TRBV6-5 to TRBJ1-1; 7 bases agree with TRBD1. The CDR3 contains 14 residues. The germline V gene has CDR1 MNHEY and CDR2 SVGAGI. With 0 bases clipped from V and 4 bases from J, the junction kept 2 bases outside the gene matches. CDR3 nucleotide sequence: TGTGCCAGCAGTTACTCAACAGGGGCCACTGAAGCTTTCTTT. It is translated as CASSYSTGATEAFF.

This chain joins TRBV5-8 and TRBJ1-6; 8 nucleotides line up with TRBD1. The V and J ends lost 0 bases and 5 bases, in that order; junction bases with no gene match: 7. There are 17 residues in the CDR3. Germline lookup yields CDR1 SGHTS and CDR2 YDEGEE. The CDR3 loop reads CASSLGATGDHNSPLHF. Written as DNA, the CDR3 is TGTGCCAGCAGCTTGGGAGCGACAGGGGACCATAATTCACCCCTCCACTTT. Full variable domain (missing parts from reference TRBV5-8 and TRBJ1-6): EAGVTQSPTHLIKTRGQQATLRCSPISGHTSVYWYQQALGLGLQFLLWYDEGEERNRGNFPPRFSGRQFPNYSSELNVNALELEDSALYLCASSLGATGDHNSPLHFGNGTRLTVT.

Here the CDR3 DNA reads TGTGCCAGCAGTTATGTTGGGGTCACCCTCCACTTT. Protein sequence: CASSYVGVTLHF. The chain employs TRBV6-8 and TRBJ1-6; no reliable D call. The germline gives CDR1 MNHGY, CDR2 SAAAGT. Trimming stripped 3 bases from V and 14 bases from J, with 11 bases between. This CDR3 region has 12 residues.

The chain recombines TRBV27 with TRBJ1-3; 7 nucleotides match TRBD1. V dropped 5 bases and J dropped 6; count of bases not matched to a gene: 7. The CDR3 sequence is 14 residues long. From germline, CDR1 is MNHEY and CDR2 SMNVEV (reference sequence). The CDR3: CASSPQGGENTIYF. CDR3 DNA: TGTGCCAGCAGTCCCCAGGGGGGCGAAAACACCATATATTTT.